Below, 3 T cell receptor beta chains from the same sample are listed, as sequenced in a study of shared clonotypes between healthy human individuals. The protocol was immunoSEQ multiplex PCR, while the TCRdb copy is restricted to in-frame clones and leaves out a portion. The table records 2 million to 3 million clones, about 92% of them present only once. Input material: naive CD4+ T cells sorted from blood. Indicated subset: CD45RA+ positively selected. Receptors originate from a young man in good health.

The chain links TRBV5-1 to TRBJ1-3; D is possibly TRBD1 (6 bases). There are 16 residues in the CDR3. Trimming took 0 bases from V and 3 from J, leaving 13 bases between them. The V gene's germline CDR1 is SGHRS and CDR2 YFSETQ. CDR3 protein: CASSLAGTHYGNTIYF. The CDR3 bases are TGCGCCAGCAGCTTGGCCGGGACACATTATGGAAACACCATATATTTT.

The CDR3 here is CASSLGLDSSGELFF. Written as DNA, the CDR3 is TGTGCCAGCAGCTTAGGTCTGGATTCGAGCGGGGAGCTGTTTTTT. The chain carries TRBV7-2 and TRBJ2-2; D uncertain. V lost 1 base, J lost 7 bases, and 13 bases lay in between. The V gene's germline CDR1 is SGHTA and CDR2 FQGNSA. The CDR3 has 15 residues.

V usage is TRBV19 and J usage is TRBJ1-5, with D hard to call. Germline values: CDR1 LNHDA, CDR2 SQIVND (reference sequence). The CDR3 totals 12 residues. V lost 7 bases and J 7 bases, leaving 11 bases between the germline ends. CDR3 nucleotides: TGTGCCAGTAAGAAGGAAGGACAGCCCCAGCATTTT. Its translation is CASKKEGQPQHF.